This T cell receptor (beta chain) emerged from a study of blood T cells in healthy people across ages. With a J-beta primer mix and a sample-barcoded 5' primer, a second PCR ran about 7 to 11 cycles. TCRdb fed the 5' RACE reads into MiXCR, producing one record per CDR3 protein. The table has 450,000 to 650,000 distinct CDR3 sequences, around 24% seen once. Points on this clonotype: The target antigen is unknown.

The CDR3 spans 17 residues. J was trimmed by 6 bases and V by 9 bases; bases with no gene match: 18. The germline V gene has CDR1 SGHTA and CDR2 FQGNSA. Regarding the study as a whole: Greater diversity and more naive CD4+ cells were seen in long-lived donors than in aged donors.

This sample was shared with a second study, whose subject was T cells of mothers and their children.

This sequence originates from a boy aged 5-17 years in good health. The rearrangement uses TRBV7-2 and TRBJ2-3, with 10 nucleotides matching TRBD2. The sequencing input was blood. The CDR3 DNA follows: TGTGCCAGTAGCCCAGGGATCAGCGGGAGGGCCGTCGATACGCAGTATTTT. Protein product: CASSPGISGRAVDTQYF.